This entry is about one TCR beta chain. Its antigen remains unknown. Produced via immunoSEQ multiplex PCR; TCRdb's table is partial and in-frame only. The sample gives 350,000 to 600,000 clones, 89% of which show up once; about 1.7% is in the top ten. The data were taken from a study of Ad26.COV2.S vaccination and SARS-CoV-2 variants. Study information: Ad26.COV2.S given intramuscularly, once or twice 56 days apart.

CDR3 length: 17 residues. The V and J ends lost 4 bases and 0 bases respectively, with 16 bases between them. The V gene's germline CDR1 is LNHDA and CDR2 SQIVND (reference sequence). Treatment of the sample: 15 to 20 received Ad26.COV2.S at low or high dose, single or two shots; about five received placebo; per-sample allocation not given. Day 63 following the first vaccine or placebo injection was when the samples were taken. SARS-CoV-2 spike from the Wuhan strain was encoded by the vaccine, an Ad26 vector. Study-wide points: Placebo recipients had lower spike-specific TCR breadth than vaccine recipients. Post-vaccination breadth of spike-specific CD8+ and CD4+ T cell responses was reportedly substantial.

The rearrangement joins TRBV19 to TRBJ1-3; D not resolved. The material sequenced was peripheral blood, taken in a trial of Ad26.COV2.S vaccine versus placebo. The sequence was obtained from a person between 18 and 60 years old who received the Ad26.COV2.S COVID-19 vaccine or a placebo. This CDR3 is CASSTLANFFSGNTIYF. DNA of the CDR3: TGTGCCAGTAGTACTCTCGCGAATTTCTTCTCTGGAAACACCATATATTTT.